One and the same sample provided the 11 T cell receptor beta chains below, sequenced in a study of OX40 agonist ivuxolimab in advanced cancers. Method: immunoSEQ multiplex PCR; TCRdb's copy keeps in-frame clones and lacks some. This repertoire shows around 26,000 clones, over 60% found once; its top ten account for approximately 13%. The sample in question was CD4+ or CD8+ T cells sorted from blood, obtained in a trial of the OX40 agonist ivuxolimab. These receptors all stem from an adult with an advanced solid tumor such as melanoma, head and neck, liver or kidney cancer.

The gene calls are TRBV5-4 and TRBJ1-6; no reliable D call. The V end lost 8 bases, the J end lost 7 bases, and 10 bases lay between the germline ends. CDR1 is SGHNT and CDR2 is YYREEE in the germline V gene (reference sequence). The CDR3 is made up of 12 amino acids. CDR3 protein: CASRLGNSPLHF. The CDR3 nucleotides are TGTGCCAGTCGCCTCGGAAATTCACCCCTCCACTTT.

V and J are TRBV4-2 and TRBJ2-3, with D perhaps matching TRBD1 (5 bases). Germline V CDR1 and CDR2: LGHNA, YNFKEQ. The CDR3 totals 17 residues. V was pared by 1 base and J by 6 bases, with 20 bases between. DNA of the CDR3: TGTGCCAGCAGCCAAGTTCTCTCCGGTCAGGGTGGCGATACGCAGTATTTT. It codes for CASSQVLSGQGGDTQYF.

The genes are TRBV4-1 and TRBJ1-2, with D possibly matching TRBD1 (5 bases). Germline-derived CDR1 and CDR2 are MGHRA and YSYEKL. The length of the CDR3 is 15 residues. The ends were cut back, 0 bases at V and 4 bases at J, with 12 bases in the middle. In DNA form, the CDR3 reads TGCGCCAGCAGCCAAGATAGTCAGGGTGTCTATGGCTACACCTTC. Protein product: CASSQDSQGVYGYTF.

The chain employs TRBV4-2 and TRBJ1-3; D gene unclear. This CDR3 spans 13 amino acids. Germline V gives CDR1 LGHNA, CDR2 YNFKEQ. V was trimmed by 4 bases and J by 4 bases, leaving 8 bases between them. CDR3 residues: CASSPPGGNTIYF. The CDR3 nucleotides read TGTGCCAGCAGCCCGCCGGGGGGAAACACCATATATTTT.

Only a few counts were recorded for this clone. As DNA, the CDR3 is TGTGCCAGCAGCCAAGGACAGACAGCTAACTATGGCTACACCTTC. Translated: CASSQGQTANYGYTF. The gene calls are TRBV4-2 and TRBJ1-2, with D possibly TRBD1 on 5 matching bases. Germline CDR1 is LGHNA and CDR2 is YNFKEQ. The CDR3 sequence is 15 residues long. V shed 1 base and J shed 0 bases, with 9 bases lying between them.

The count of this clone is one. This chain uses TRBV15 with TRBJ1-6; perhaps TRBD1 as D (6 bases). Germline CDR1 and CDR2: LNHNV and YYDKDF (reference sequence). The V end was cut by 5 bases, the J end by 9 bases, with 14 bases between. This CDR3 comprises 14 residues. The chain's CDR3 is CATSGGLGGSPLHF. CDR3 nucleotides: TGTGCCACCAGCGGCGGACTAGGGGGTTCACCCCTCCACTTT.

The chain uses TRBV5-5 and TRBJ1-2, with 7 bases lining up with TRBD1. Per germline, CDR1 SGHKS and CDR2 YYEKEE (reference sequence). The CDR3 length is 16 residues. The junction had 14 bases not matched to a gene; V was cut back by 2 bases and J by 7 bases. The CDR3 reads CASSLVETGETLGYTF. The DNA for the CDR3 is TGTGCCAGCAGCTTAGTCGAAACAGGGGAAACCCTTGGCTACACCTTC.

CDR3: CASMWEGGYTQYF. CDR3 DNA sequence: TGTGCCAGCATGTGGGAGGGGGGATATACGCAGTATTTT. V is TRBV6-1 and J is TRBJ2-3; perhaps TRBD2 as D (7 bases). Per the germline V gene, CDR1 is MNHNS and CDR2 is SASEGT. This CDR3 region has 13 residues. Trimming removed 7 bases from V and 7 bases from J, with 15 bases in between.

Of note for this clone: One end of the junction does not line up with germline, which may come from a read error. The chain couples TRBV18 to TRBJ1-5; D not certain. Germline CDR1 KGHSH, CDR2 LQKENI. The CDR3 has 13 residues. The CDR3 protein is CTSSMGTNQPQHF. Here the CDR3 DNA reads TGTACCAGCTCAATGGGAACCAATCAGCCCCAGCATTTT.

The rearrangement uses TRBV7-6 and TRBJ1-2, with TRBD1 matching over 7 bases. Germline assignment: CDR1 SGHVS and CDR2 FNYEAQ. V shed 5 bases, J shed 7 bases, and the junction held 13 bases outside the gene matches. This CDR3 is 15 amino acids long. The CDR3 spells CASSLSLTGASGYTF. Written as DNA, the CDR3 is TGTGCCAGCAGCCTAAGCCTAACAGGGGCCAGTGGCTACACCTTC.

The chain has TRBV6-6 and TRBJ2-5; no clear D gene. The germline V gene encodes CDR1 MNHNY and CDR2 SVGAGI (reference sequence). The CDR3 is made up of 13 amino acids. V gave up 6 bases and J gave up 4 bases, with 12 bases separating them. The CDR3 nucleotides read TGTGCCAGCAGGGGCACGGAGAGAGAGACCCAGTACTTC. It translates to CASRGTERETQYF.